Listed below are T cell receptor beta chains from one sample, sequenced in a study of CD8 T cells in ankylosing spondylitis. A single record per CDR3 protein comes from TCRdb applying MiXCR to the 5' RACE reads. The sample lists 700,000 to 850,000 distinct CDR3 sequences, approximately 12% occurring once. Sequencing used blood, either unsorted or a sorted T cell fraction (not recorded which). The source is a male donor with ankylosing spondylitis. Each CDR3 is given with its conserved first and last residue. The D gene is left open where the match is weak. Expanded clones are given a class, and other clones once, few, many or no size at all.

>NA|few|TRBJ1-1|TRBV6-2/TRBV6-3
TGTGCCAGCAGTTTACAGGGAGGGGCTAACACTGAAGCTTTCTTT
CASSLQGGANTEAFF
>NA|few|TRBJ2-5|TRBV3-1
TGTGCCAGCAGCCAAGGGATGTCGAGTCAGACCCAGTACTTC
CASSQGMSSQTQYF
>TRBD1|many|TRBJ1-2|TRBV7-2
TGTGCCAGCAGCCCTGACAGGGGCGGCTACACCTTC
CASSPDRGGYTF
>NA|once|TRBJ2-2|TRBV6-5
TGTGCCAGCAGTTATGTTGTCAGAGTTAACACCGGGGAGCTGTTTTTT
CASSYVVRVNTGELFF
>NA|few|TRBJ2-5|TRBV7-2
TGTGCCAGCAGCTCGTCATCGGGGGGCGGGGAGACCCAGTACTTC
CASSSSSGGGETQYF
>NA|few|TRBJ1-1|TRBV7-2
TGTGCCAGCAGTACGAGGTTCGGTGGGGACACTGAAGCTTTCTTT
CASSTRFGGDTEAFF
>TRBD2|many|TRBJ2-7|TRBV12-3/TRBV12-4
TGTGCCAGCGGCGCGGGACTAGCGGGGCAGTACTTC
CASGAGLAGQYF
>NA|NA|TRBJ1-4|TRBV20-1
TGCAGTGCTAGAGTTGGCTGGGGAGAAAAACTGTTTTTT
CSARVGWGEKLFF
>NA|few|TRBJ1-2|TRBV28
TGTGCCAGCAGTTTTTCTGGAGGGGAGGGCAACTATGGCTACACCTTC
CASSFSGGEGNYGYTF
>TRBD2|few|TRBJ2-5|TRBV29-1
TGCAGCGTCACTATTCTAGCGGGGCCTGGAGAGACCCAGTACTTC
CSVTILAGPGETQYF
>TRBD1|many|TRBJ2-3|TRBV7-2
TGTGCCAGCAGCCCGCGCGGGACAGGGGCAACAGATACGCAGTATTTT
CASSPRGTGATDTQYF
>NA|NA|TRBJ2-7|TRBV4-1
TGCGCCAGCAGCCAAGAGAACAGATTCTACGAGCAGTACTTC
CASSQENRFYEQYF
>NA|NA|TRBJ2-4|TRBV7-8
TGTGCCAGCAGCTTAGAGTTCAGGGGCGCTCTTCTAAACATTCAGTACTTC
CASSLEFRGALLNIQYF
>NA|few|TRBJ2-7|TRBV5-5
TGTGCCAGCAGCTTGGCCAGCGGGTTCTCCTACGAGCAGTACTTC
CASSLASGFSYEQYF
>NA|few|TRBJ1-2|TRBV20-1
TGCAGTGCTCAGCCTTTAGGGCGTAACTATGGCTACACCTTC
CSAQPLGRNYGYTF
>NA|NA|TRBJ1-2|TRBV4-2
TGTGCCAGCAGCCCCCAAGGAAGGGCTGACTATGGCTACACCTTC
CASSPQGRADYGYTF
>TRBD1|NA|TRBJ1-2|TRBV6-2/TRBV6-3
TGTGCCAGCAGACAGGGGGCGAACTATGGCTACACCTTC
CASRQGANYGYTF
>NA|many|TRBJ2-1|TRBV7-2
TGTGCCAGCAGCTTATTTGGCTTCTCGAACAATGAGCAGTTCTTC
CASSLFGFSNNEQFF
>NA|few|TRBJ2-3|TRBV7-8
TGTGCCAGCAGCTTAGGGGGCACCGTAGATAGGGGCACAGATACGCAGTATTTT
CASSLGGTVDRGTDTQYF
>TRBD1|many|TRBJ2-5|TRBV6-5
TGTGCCAGCAGTTCTCGGGGGACAGGGGGTCAAGAGACCCAGTACTTC
CASSSRGTGGQETQYF
>NA|many|TRBJ1-4|TRBV29-1
TGCAGCGTTGAAGTGGGGAAGGGACGGCTGTTTTTT
CSVEVGKGRLFF
>TRBD2|few|TRBJ2-1|TRBV6-2/TRBV6-3
TGTGCCAGCAGTTACCCCACCGGACTAGCGGCAAGAAGGAATGAGCAGTTCTTC
CASSYPTGLAARRNEQFF
>NA|NA|TRBJ1-2|TRBV4-1
TGCGCCAGCAGCCATTATGCCGGGGCCGCTAACTATGGCTACACCTTC
CASSHYAGAANYGYTF
>TRBD1|NA|TRBJ1-5|TRBV4-1
TGCGCCAGCAACCCGACAGGGACAAATCAGCCCCAGCATTTT
CASNPTGTNQPQHF
>NA|NA|TRBJ1-2|TRBV7-2
TGTGCCAGCAGCTACCGACAGTATGGCTACACCTTC
CASSYRQYGYTF
>NA|NA|TRBJ1-4|TRBV5-5
TGTGCCAGCAGCTTCAGTGTCCAGGGTGAAAAACTGTTTTTT
CASSFSVQGEKLFF
>NA|few|TRBJ2-3|TRBV4-3
TGCGCCAGCAGCCAAGCGGCTTCTTCTGGAGATACGCAGTATTTT
CASSQAASSGDTQYF
>NA|many|TRBJ2-7|TRBV29-1
TGCAGCGTTCGGGCCTTGTACTCCTACGAGCAGTACTTC
CSVRALYSYEQYF
>TRBD2|NA|TRBJ2-1|TRBV15
TGTGCCACCAGCAGAGGACTAGCGGGAGTGGGTGAGCAGTTCTTC
CATSRGLAGVGEQFF
>NA|NA|TRBJ1-6|TRBV18
TGTGCCAGCTCACCACGCGATAGGGGAGACGGGACACCCCTCCACTTT
CASSPRDRGDGTPLHF
>NA|few|TRBJ2-1|TRBV24-1
TGTGCCACCAGTGATCTAGATGAGCAGTTCTTC
CATSDLDEQFF
>NA|NA|TRBJ2-7|TRBV5-1
TGCGCCAGCAGCTTGGAGGGGGACTTTGCCTACGAGCAGTACTTC
CASSLEGDFAYEQYF
>NA|NA|TRBJ2-1|TRBV4-2
TGTGCCAGCGCGGGGCGCTCCTACAATGAGCAGTTCTTC
CASAGRSYNEQFF
>NA|NA|TRBJ2-2|TRBV7-2
TGTGCCAGCAGGGCTGGGGGGGCCACCGGGGAGCTGTTTTTT
CASRAGGATGELFF
>NA|few|TRBJ1-2|TRBV12-3/TRBV12-4
TGTGCCAGCAGTCCCGGGCGGGACTATGGCTACACCTTC
CASSPGRDYGYTF
>NA|many|TRBJ1-2|TRBV27
TGTGCCAGCAGCTCCCCACAGGGAGGGTTCTATGGCTACACCTTC
CASSSPQGGFYGYTF
>NA|few|TRBJ2-7|TRBV21-1
TGTGCCAGCAGCAAAGCACGCAGACTAGCGGGAGGTCGGGCTAGCTCCTACGAGCAGTACTTC
CASSKARRLAGGRASSYEQYF
>NA|few|TRBJ2-1|TRBV30
TGTGCCTGGAGTGTAGGGGGTTACAATGAGCAGTTCTTC
CAWSVGGYNEQFF
>TRBD1|few|TRBJ1-1|TRBV2
TGTGCCAGCAGTGGGGACAGGGCGATTGAAGCTTTCTTT
CASSGDRAIEAFF
>NA|few|TRBJ2-7|TRBV6-1
TGTGCCAGCAGCAGGTGGAGGGCGTACGAGCAGTACTTC
CASSRWRAYEQYF
>TRBD1|few|TRBJ2-7|TRBV12-3/TRBV12-4
TGTGCCAGCAGTTGGGGACAGGGGGCGCTTGGTCTCTCCTACGAGCAGTACTTC
CASSWGQGALGLSYEQYF
>NA|NA|TRBJ1-5|TRBV11-2
TGTGCCAGCAGCCTGGGGCCGAGGCCAGGGTGGTCAATAGCGGGTCAGCCCCAGCATTTT
CASSLGPRPGWSIAGQPQHF